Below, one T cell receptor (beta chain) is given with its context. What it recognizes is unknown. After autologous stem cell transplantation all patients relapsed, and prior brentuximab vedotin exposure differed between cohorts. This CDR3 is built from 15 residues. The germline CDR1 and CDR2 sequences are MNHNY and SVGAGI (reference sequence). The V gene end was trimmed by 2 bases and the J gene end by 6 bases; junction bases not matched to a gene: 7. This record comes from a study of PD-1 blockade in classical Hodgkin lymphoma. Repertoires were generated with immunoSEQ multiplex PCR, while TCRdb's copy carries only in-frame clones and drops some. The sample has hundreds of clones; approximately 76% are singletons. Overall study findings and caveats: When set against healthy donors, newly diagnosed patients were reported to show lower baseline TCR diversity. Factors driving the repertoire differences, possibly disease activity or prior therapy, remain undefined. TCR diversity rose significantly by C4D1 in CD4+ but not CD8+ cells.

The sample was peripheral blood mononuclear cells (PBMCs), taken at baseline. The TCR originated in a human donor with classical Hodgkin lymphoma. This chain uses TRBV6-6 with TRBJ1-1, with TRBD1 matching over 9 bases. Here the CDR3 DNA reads TGTGCCAGCAGTTACGGGACAGGGTATTCCGCTGAAGCTTTCTTT. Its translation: CASSYGTGYSAEAFF.